This T cell receptor beta chain derives from a study of shared clonotypes between healthy human individuals. The CDR3 consists of 16 residues. V was clipped by 4 bases and J by 3 bases; unmatched bases: 4. CDR1 and CDR2 (germline): SGHNT, YYREEE (reference sequence). The input for sorted-subset replicate PCRs was around 210 ng DNA, tens of thousands of T cell genomes. Here immunoSEQ multiplex PCR was the method, and the copy in TCRdb shows in-frame clones only, minus some. The data contain a few million clones, approximately 94% of them singletons. The donors were adults (healthy and HIV-negative) with no recent acute infections or vaccinations.

The rearrangement links TRBV5-4 to TRBJ2-3; 14 nucleotides agree with TRBD2. The receptor's source is a man between 18 and 35 years old in good health. What was sequenced was naive CD4+ T cells sorted from blood. The sample's subset: CD45RA+ positively selected. This CDR3 reads CASSAGLAGVTDTQYF. For the CDR3, the DNA is TGTGCCAGCAGCGCGGGACTAGCGGGAGTTACAGATACGCAGTATTTT. The full variable domain, rest sourced from reference TRBV5-4 and TRBJ2-3, is ETGVTQSPTHLIKTRGQQVTLRCSSQSGHNTVSWYQQALGQGPQFIFQYYREEENGRGNFPPRFSGLQFPNYSSELNVNALELDDSALYLCASSAGLAGVTDTQYFGPGTRLTVL.